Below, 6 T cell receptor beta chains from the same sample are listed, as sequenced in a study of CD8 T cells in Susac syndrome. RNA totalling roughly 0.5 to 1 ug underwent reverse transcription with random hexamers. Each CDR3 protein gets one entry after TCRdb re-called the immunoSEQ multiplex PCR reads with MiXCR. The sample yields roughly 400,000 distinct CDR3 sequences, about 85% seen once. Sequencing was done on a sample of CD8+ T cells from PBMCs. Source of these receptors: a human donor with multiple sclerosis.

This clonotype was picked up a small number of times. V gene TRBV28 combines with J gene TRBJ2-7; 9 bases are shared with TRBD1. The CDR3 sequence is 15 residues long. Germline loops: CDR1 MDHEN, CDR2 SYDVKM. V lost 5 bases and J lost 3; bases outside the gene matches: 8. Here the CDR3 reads CASSPGTGSVYEQYF. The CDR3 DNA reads TGTGCCAGCAGTCCCGGGACAGGGTCGGTCTACGAGCAGTACTTC.

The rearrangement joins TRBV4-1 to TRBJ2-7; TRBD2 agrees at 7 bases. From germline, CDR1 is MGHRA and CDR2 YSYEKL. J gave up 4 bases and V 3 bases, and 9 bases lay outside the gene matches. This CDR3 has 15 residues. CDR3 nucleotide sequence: TGCGCCAGCAGCCATCAGGCAAGCGGGGAGTACGAGCAGTACTTC. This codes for CASSHQASGEYEQYF.

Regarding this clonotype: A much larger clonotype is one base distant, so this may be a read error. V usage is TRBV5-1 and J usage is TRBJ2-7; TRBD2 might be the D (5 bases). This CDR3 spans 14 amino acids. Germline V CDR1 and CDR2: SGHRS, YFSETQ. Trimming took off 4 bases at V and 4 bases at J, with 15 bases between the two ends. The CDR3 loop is CASSTGREMYEQYF. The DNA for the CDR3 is TGCGCCAGCAGCACGGGTCGGGAAATGTACGAGCAGTACTTC.

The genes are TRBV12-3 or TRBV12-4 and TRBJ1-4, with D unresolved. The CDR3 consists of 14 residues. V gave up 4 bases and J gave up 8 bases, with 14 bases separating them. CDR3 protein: CASSSWSREEKLFF. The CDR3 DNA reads TGTGCCAGCAGTTCGTGGTCAAGGGAAGAAAAACTGTTTTTT.

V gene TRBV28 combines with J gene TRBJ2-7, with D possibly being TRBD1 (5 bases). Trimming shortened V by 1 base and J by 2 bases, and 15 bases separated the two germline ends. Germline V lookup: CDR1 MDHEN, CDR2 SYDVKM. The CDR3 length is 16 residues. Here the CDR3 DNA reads TGTGCCAGCAGTTTATTGGGCCCCAGGGTACCCTACGAGCAGTACTTC. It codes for CASSLLGPRVPYEQYF.

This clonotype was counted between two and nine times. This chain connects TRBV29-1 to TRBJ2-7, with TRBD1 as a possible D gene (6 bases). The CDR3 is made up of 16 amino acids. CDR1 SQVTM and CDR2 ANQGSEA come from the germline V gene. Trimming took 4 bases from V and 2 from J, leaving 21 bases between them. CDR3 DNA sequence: TGCAGCGTTGCCGGAGCCACCGGGACACACACCTACGAGCAGTACTTC. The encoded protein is CSVAGATGTHTYEQYF.